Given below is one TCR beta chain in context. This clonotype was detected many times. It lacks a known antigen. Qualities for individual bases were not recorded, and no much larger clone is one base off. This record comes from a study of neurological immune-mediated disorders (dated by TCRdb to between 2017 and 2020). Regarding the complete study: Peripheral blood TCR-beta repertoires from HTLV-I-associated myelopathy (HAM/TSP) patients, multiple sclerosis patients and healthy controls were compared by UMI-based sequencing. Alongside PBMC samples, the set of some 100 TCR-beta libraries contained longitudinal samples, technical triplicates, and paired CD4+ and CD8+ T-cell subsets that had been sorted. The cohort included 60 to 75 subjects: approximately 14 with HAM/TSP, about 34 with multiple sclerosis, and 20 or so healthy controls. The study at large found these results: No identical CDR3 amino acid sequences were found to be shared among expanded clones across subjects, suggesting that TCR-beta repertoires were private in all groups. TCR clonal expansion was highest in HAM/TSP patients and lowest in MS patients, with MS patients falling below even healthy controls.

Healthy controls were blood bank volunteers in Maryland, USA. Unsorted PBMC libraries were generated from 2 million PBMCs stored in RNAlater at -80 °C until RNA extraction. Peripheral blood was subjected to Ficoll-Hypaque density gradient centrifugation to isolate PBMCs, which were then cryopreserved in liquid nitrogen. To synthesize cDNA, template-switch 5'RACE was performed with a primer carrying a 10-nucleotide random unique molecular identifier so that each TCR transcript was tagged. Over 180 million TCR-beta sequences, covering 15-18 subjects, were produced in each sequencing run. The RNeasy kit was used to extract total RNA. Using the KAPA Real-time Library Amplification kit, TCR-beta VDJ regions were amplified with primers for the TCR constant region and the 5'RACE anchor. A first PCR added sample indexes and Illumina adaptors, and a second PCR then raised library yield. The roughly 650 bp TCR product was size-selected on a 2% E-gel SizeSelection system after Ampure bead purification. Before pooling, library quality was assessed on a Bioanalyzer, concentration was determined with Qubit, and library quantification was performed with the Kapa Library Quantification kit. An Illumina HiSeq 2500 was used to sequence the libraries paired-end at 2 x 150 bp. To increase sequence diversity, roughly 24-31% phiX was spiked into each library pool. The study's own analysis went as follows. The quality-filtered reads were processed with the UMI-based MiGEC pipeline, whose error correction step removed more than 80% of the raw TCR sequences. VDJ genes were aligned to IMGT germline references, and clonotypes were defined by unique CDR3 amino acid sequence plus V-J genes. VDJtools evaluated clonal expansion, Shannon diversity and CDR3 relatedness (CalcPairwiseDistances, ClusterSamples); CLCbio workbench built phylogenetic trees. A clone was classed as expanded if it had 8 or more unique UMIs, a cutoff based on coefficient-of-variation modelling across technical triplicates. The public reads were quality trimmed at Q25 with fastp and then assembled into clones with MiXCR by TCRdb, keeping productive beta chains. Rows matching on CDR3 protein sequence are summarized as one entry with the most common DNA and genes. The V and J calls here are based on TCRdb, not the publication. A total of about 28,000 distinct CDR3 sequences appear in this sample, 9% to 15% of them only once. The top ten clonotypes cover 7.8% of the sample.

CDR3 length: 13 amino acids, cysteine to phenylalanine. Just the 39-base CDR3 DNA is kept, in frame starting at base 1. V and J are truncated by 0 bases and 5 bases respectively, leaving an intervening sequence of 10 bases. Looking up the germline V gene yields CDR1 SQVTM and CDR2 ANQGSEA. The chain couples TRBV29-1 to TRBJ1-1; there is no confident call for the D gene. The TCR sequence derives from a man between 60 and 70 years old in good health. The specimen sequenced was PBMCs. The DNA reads TGCAGCGTTGAAGATTCTCCCGGAACTGAAGCTTTCTTT. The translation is CSVEDSPGTEAFF.